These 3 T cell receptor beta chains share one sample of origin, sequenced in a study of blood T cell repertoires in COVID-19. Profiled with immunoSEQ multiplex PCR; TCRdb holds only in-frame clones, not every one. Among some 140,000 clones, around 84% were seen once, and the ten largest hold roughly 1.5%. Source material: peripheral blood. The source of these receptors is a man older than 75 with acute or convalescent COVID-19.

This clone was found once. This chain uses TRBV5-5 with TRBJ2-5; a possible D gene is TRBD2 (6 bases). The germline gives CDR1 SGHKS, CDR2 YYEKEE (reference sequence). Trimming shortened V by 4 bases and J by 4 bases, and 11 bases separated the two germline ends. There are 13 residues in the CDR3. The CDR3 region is CASSPGLLETQYF. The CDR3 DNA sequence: TGTGCCAGCAGCCCCGGACTATTAGAGACCCAGTACTTC.

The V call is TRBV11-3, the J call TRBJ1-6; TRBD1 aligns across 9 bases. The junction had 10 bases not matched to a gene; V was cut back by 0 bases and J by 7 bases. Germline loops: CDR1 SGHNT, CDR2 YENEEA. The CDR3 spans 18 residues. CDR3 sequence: CASSLDKLVGQGNSPLHF. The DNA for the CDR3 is TGTGCCAGCAGCTTAGATAAGTTGGTGGGACAGGGAAATTCACCCCTCCACTTT.

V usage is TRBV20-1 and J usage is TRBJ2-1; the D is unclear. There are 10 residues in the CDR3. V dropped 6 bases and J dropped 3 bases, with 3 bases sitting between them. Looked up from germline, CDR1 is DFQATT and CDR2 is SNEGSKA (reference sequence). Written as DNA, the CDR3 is TGCAGTGCACTCTACAATGAGCAGTTCTTC. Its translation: CSALYNEQFF.